The 26 T cell receptor beta chains below were found in one sample sequenced in a study of regulatory T cells in long-lasting Graves disease. To make TCR beta libraries, researchers used iRepertoire HTBI primers and Arm-PCR of CDR3 regions. One entry per CDR3 protein results from TCRdb running MiXCR on the multiplex PCR reads. The repertoire holds almost 350,000 distinct CDR3 sequences, with about 18% as singletons. The time point: persistent/refractory GD, antithyroid drugs over 5 years with positive TRAb. The TCR library was made from RNA that had been extracted from PBMCs in TRIzol. The sample in question was peripheral blood mononuclear cells (PBMCs), obtained when the disease was refractory, from a patient treated with antithyroid drugs. All receptors come from a female donor with Graves disease.

This clonotype has a count of ten or more. The chain combines TRBV4-3 with TRBJ2-2; 9 bases match TRBD2. CDR3 length: 17 amino acids. V lost 4 bases and J lost 4; bases outside the gene matches: 10. CDR1 and CDR2 (germline): LGHNA, YSLEER. The CDR3 reads CASSRQIAGAGTGELFF. DNA of the CDR3: TGCGCCAGCAGCCGACAGATAGCGGGGGCCGGCACCGGGGAGCTGTTTTTT.

This clonotype was seen ten or more times. The chain couples TRBV7-3 to TRBJ2-5; 11 bases match TRBD2. The CDR3 is made up of 17 amino acids. Germline CDR1 is SGHTA and CDR2 is FQGTGA. V shed 5 bases, J shed 0 bases, and the junction held 8 bases outside the gene matches. This CDR3 is CASSKPTSGEYQETQYF. CDR3 nucleotide sequence: TGTGCCAGCAGCAAACCGACTAGCGGGGAGTACCAAGAGACCCAGTACTTC.

The sample holds many counts of this clonotype. This chain uses TRBV2 with TRBJ1-5; no clear D gene. CDR3 length: 14 residues. Germline V CDR1 and CDR2: SNHLY, FYNNEI. The V gene lost 3 bases and the J gene lost 0 bases, with 6 bases spanning the gap. The CDR3 nucleotides are TGTGCCAGCAGTGAGTTATCTAGCAATCAGCCCCAGCATTTT. This gives the protein CASSELSSNQPQHF.

This clonotype was observed at least ten times. The chain employs TRBV3-1 and TRBJ1-2, with 9 bases lining up with TRBD1. V shed 6 bases, J shed 6 bases, and the junction held 11 bases outside the gene matches. Looked up from germline, CDR1 is LGHDT and CDR2 is YNNKEL (reference sequence). The CDR3 totals 15 residues. The CDR3: CASRRTRDRGDGYTF. The CDR3 region has the DNA TGTGCCAGCAGACGAACCCGCGACAGGGGGGATGGCTACACCTTC.

This chain uses TRBV6-5 with TRBJ1-1; a weak D match, TRBD1 (5 bases). The CDR3 runs 16 residues. The ends were cut back, 0 bases at V and 0 bases at J, with 11 bases in the middle. CDR1 is MNHEY, CDR2 SVGAGI, per germline. The CDR3 region has the DNA TGTGCCAGCAGTTACTCGGGGCGGGGTATGAACACTGAAGCTTTCTTT. Translated: CASSYSGRGMNTEAFF.

This clonotype was recorded many times. V usage is TRBV2 and J usage is TRBJ2-7, with D possibly matching TRBD1 (5 bases). CDR1 and CDR2 (germline): SNHLY, FYNNEI. The CDR3 has 14 amino acids. Trimming pared 10 bases from V and 2 bases from J, leaving 18 bases between. As DNA, the CDR3 is TGTGCCACCAACTTCGACAGAGCAGCCTACGAGCAGTACTTC. Its translation is CATNFDRAAYEQYF.

The sample holds many counts of this clonotype. This chain connects TRBV6-2 or TRBV6-3 to TRBJ2-2; unclear D gene. The germline CDR1 and CDR2 sequences are MNHEY and SVGEGT. Trimming cost V 8 bases and J 2 bases, with 12 bases left between them. The CDR3 is made up of 14 amino acids. The CDR3 loop is CASGSGINTGELFF. The CDR3 DNA sequence: TGTGCCAGCGGTTCTGGGATTAACACCGGGGAGCTGTTTTTT.

The chain links TRBV19 to TRBJ1-5; D not resolved. Per the germline V gene, CDR1 is LNHDA and CDR2 is SQIVND (reference sequence). The CDR3 sequence is 15 residues long. With 6 bases removed from V and 1 base from J, the gap between germline ends came to 13 bases. The CDR3 DNA is TGTGCCAGTAGATTCCAGGATGGGAGCAATCAGCCCCAGCATTTT. This sequence encodes CASRFQDGSNQPQHF.

Remarks on this clonotype: A read error may explain this, as a much larger clone is one base away. The V call is TRBV11-2, the J call TRBJ1-2, with 8 bases lining up with TRBD1. Per the germline V gene, CDR1 is SGHAT and CDR2 is FQNNGV. V gave up 5 bases and J gave up 9 bases; unmatched junction bases: 17. There are 16 residues in the CDR3. Here the CDR3 reads CASSPGNIRGLGSYTF. In DNA, the CDR3 is TGTGCCAGCAGCCCCGGGAACATCAGGGGGCTCGGTAGCTACACCTTC.

This clonotype has a count of ten or more. The chain links TRBV7-2 to TRBJ1-2; possibly TRBD1 for D (5 bases). The CDR3 runs to 12 residues. V was pared by 3 bases and J by 7 bases, with 9 bases between. Germline CDR1 and CDR2: SGHTA and FQGNSA. Here the CDR3 DNA reads TGTGCCAGCAGCTTGGGAGGGGCTGGCTACACCTTC. Encoded protein: CASSLGGAGYTF.

This clonotype was detected only a few times. The chain has TRBV30 and TRBJ2-5; possible D gene TRBD1, 7 bases. Trimming stripped 3 bases from V and 3 bases from J, with 14 bases between. CDR3 length: 14 amino acids. Germline lookup yields CDR1 GTSNPN and CDR2 SVGIG (reference sequence). In DNA, the CDR3 is TGTGCCTGGAGCGGGGGCAGGGGGGAAGAGACCCAGTACTTC. This encodes CAWSGGRGEETQYF.

In its sample, this clonotype was seen a few times. The chain couples TRBV9 to TRBJ2-7; TRBD2 agrees at 11 bases. Germline CDR1 SGDLS, CDR2 YYNGEE. This CDR3 has 16 residues. Losses at the gene ends were 4 bases for V and 0 bases for J; bases not matched to a gene: 6. The CDR3 region is CASSRGTSGDSYEQYF. CDR3 DNA sequence: TGTGCCAGCAGCAGAGGGACTAGCGGCGACTCCTACGAGCAGTACTTC.

This clonotype was observed a few times. This sequence joins TRBV9 and TRBJ2-5, with D perhaps TRBD1 (5 bases). CDR3 length equals 14 residues. V lost 1 base and J lost 2, with 9 bases in between. Germline loops: CDR1 SGDLS, CDR2 YYNGEE. The CDR3 nucleotides are TGTGCCAGCAGCGTACAGGGAAATCAAGAGACCCAGTACTTC. It specifies CASSVQGNQETQYF. Complete variable domain (other parts from reference TRBV9 and TRBJ2-5): DSGVTQTPKHLITATGQRVTLRCSPRSGDLSVYWYQQSLDQGLQFLIQYYNGEERAKGNILERFSAQQFPDLHSELNLSSLELGDSALYFCASSVQGNQETQYFGPGTRLLVL.

The genes are TRBV4-1 and TRBJ1-3; 7 bases line up with TRBD1. With V trimmed by 4 bases and J by 0 bases, 6 bases remained unmatched. The CDR3 covers 16 residues. Germline V gives CDR1 MGHRA, CDR2 YSYEKL. For the CDR3, the DNA is TGCGCCAGCAGCCCTCCGGGACAGCTCTCTGGAAACACCATATATTTT. Translating it yields CASSPPGQLSGNTIYF.

For the CDR3, the DNA is TGCAGTGCCCGCCATGGCCGGGCCAACGTCCTGACTTTC. It specifies CSARHGRANVLTF. The chain joins TRBV20-1 to TRBJ2-6, with no clear D. The germline V gene encodes CDR1 DFQATT and CDR2 SNEGSKA (reference sequence). The CDR3 length is 13 residues. V was clipped by 6 bases and J by 5 bases, with 11 bases between them.

The genes are TRBV19 and TRBJ1-1, with TRBD1 matching over 8 bases. The CDR3 sequence is 14 residues long. Looked up from germline, CDR1 is LNHDA and CDR2 is SQIVND (reference sequence). V lost 5 bases, J lost 5 bases, and 7 bases stayed unmatched. The CDR3 is CASSPITGGTEAFF. The CDR3 DNA follows: TGTGCCAGTAGTCCCATCACAGGGGGAACTGAAGCTTTCTTT.

The rearrangement joins TRBV6-1 to TRBJ1-1, with D perhaps matching TRBD1 (5 bases). Trimming took off 3 bases at V and 5 bases at J, with 13 bases between the two ends. The CDR3 covers 14 residues. Germline CDR1 MNHNS, CDR2 SASEGT. The chain's CDR3 is CASSEAGGLTEAFF. The CDR3 nucleotides read TGTGCCAGCAGTGAGGCCGGGGGTCTTACTGAAGCTTTCTTT.

V is TRBV20-1 and J is TRBJ1-2; unclear D gene. Germline values: CDR1 DFQATT, CDR2 SNEGSKA (reference sequence). The CDR3 consists of 13 residues. V was trimmed by 3 bases and J by 4 bases, leaving 12 bases between them. The CDR3 region has the DNA TGCAGTGCTAGTCGTGGCACCTTCTATGGCTACACCTTC. Translation gives CSASRGTFYGYTF.

This clonotype was seen a few times. The V gene is TRBV3-1, the J gene TRBJ2-5, with 10 bases lining up with TRBD2. Germline values: CDR1 LGHDT, CDR2 YNNKEL (reference sequence). V lost 0 bases to trimming and J lost 12 bases; unmatched junction nucleotides: 16. CDR3 length equals 17 residues. The CDR3: CASSQDPSRLAGDLEYF. The CDR3, as DNA: TGTGCCAGCAGCCAAGATCCCAGTCGGCTAGCGGGGGACCTTGAGTACTTC.

The table lists this clonotype with many counts. The chain employs TRBV20-1 and TRBJ1-2; tentatively, D is TRBD1 (5 bases). V shed 6 bases and J shed 1 base, with 9 bases lying between them. Germline-derived CDR1 and CDR2 are DFQATT and SNEGSKA (reference sequence). CDR3 length: 12 amino acids. For the CDR3, the DNA is TGCAGTGCAATGGGGGGTAACTATGGCTACACCTTC. Protein: CSAMGGNYGYTF.

With regard to this clonotype: The CDR3 does not end in the conserved phenylalanine or tryptophan, so this is likely a read error. No DNA is shown, since the ends of the CDR3 on it are uncertain; the CDR3 is the one TCRdb lists. The rearrangement links TRBV2 to TRBJ2-7; the DNA was not compared with TRBD2, the D call given in the table. The CDR3 length is 10 residues, termini included. CDR1 is SNHLY, CDR2 FYNNEI, per germline. CDR3 loop: CASSAIRLAG.

This clonotype was detected ten times or more. This sequence joins TRBV24-1 and TRBJ1-2; weak D call: TRBD1 (6 bases). CDR3 length: 14 amino acids. The V end was cut by 4 bases, the J end by 4 bases, with 12 bases between. Germline CDR1 and CDR2: KGHDR and SFDVKD. The CDR3 spells CATSEGGRSYGYTF. Written as DNA, the CDR3 is TGTGCCACCAGTGAAGGGGGACGTAGCTATGGCTACACCTTC.

At least ten counts were recorded for this clonotype. V usage is TRBV9 and J usage is TRBJ1-5; 7 positions match TRBD1. Germline lookup yields CDR1 SGDLS and CDR2 YYNGEE. After removal of 3 bases from V and 1 base from J, the junction contained 4 bases not matched to a gene. The CDR3 has 15 amino acids. The CDR3 reads CASSAGTVSNQPQHF. Here the CDR3 DNA reads TGTGCCAGCAGCGCAGGGACAGTGAGCAATCAGCCCCAGCATTTT.

This clonotype showed up many times. The CDR3 sequence is CASSRSGVVPYEQYF. CDR3 in DNA: TGTGCCAGCAGCCGATCGGGAGTTGTTCCCTACGAGCAGTACTTC. The chain carries TRBV11-2 and TRBJ2-7; D might be TRBD2 (6 bases). V was cut by 5 bases and J by 2 bases, with 16 bases left in between. This CDR3 is 15 amino acids long. CDR1 is SGHAT and CDR2 is FQNNGV in the germline V gene.

This clonotype was seen repeatedly, ten times or more. This sequence joins TRBV14 and TRBJ1-4, with 7 bases fitting TRBD1. CDR1 and CDR2 (germline): SGHDN, FVKESK. The CDR3 has 17 amino acids. The trim removed 4 bases at V and 5 bases at J, leaving 13 bases unmatched. CDR3 bases: TGTGCCAGCAGCCCCGTTACGAGAGGGGGCCTAAATGAAAAACTGTTTTTT. The encoded protein is CASSPVTRGGLNEKLFF.

Regarding this clonotype: A much larger clone lies a single base off, so this may be a read error. Without the conserved terminal phenylalanine or tryptophan, this CDR3 likely stems from a read error. This CDR3 reads CSARSVGRALEQYL. The CDR3 bases are TGCAGTGCCAGGAGTGTCGGGAGGGCCCTCGAGCAGTACCTC. The chain is built from TRBV20-1 and TRBJ2-7, with 8 bases aligning to TRBD2. This CDR3 is built from 14 residues. Per the germline V gene, CDR1 is DFQATT and CDR2 is SNEGSKA (reference sequence). The trim removed 6 bases at V and 6 bases at J, leaving 13 bases unmatched.